Listed here are 16 T cell receptor beta chains from one sample, sequenced in a study of T cells in Graves' hyperthyroidism and ophthalmopathy. Amplified regions were TCR beta CDR3 sequences from RNA transcripts. When the TCR CDR3 underwent first-round RT-PCR, the HTBI primer set was used. TCRdb itself ran the multiplex PCR reads through MiXCR, one entry per CDR3 protein. The sample has roughly 580,000 distinct CDR3 sequences; approximately 15% are singletons. Sequenced sample: blood. All receptors come from a woman in her 30s with Graves' hyperthyroidism that later progressed to Graves' ophthalmopathy.

This clonotype has ten or more counts. CDR3 residues: CASSMGGEQYF. The CDR3 DNA reads as TGTGCCAGCAGCATGGGAGGGGAGCAGTACTTC. The genes are TRBV27 and TRBJ2-7, with 7 bases fitting TRBD2. Unmatched junction bases numbered 3, after V lost 6 bases and J lost 7 bases. The CDR3 is 11 amino acids. Per the germline V gene, CDR1 is MNHEY and CDR2 is SMNVEV (reference sequence).

This clonotype occurred many times. This rearrangement joins TRBV19 to TRBJ1-2, with a tentative D call TRBD1 (6 bases). Trimming pared 7 bases from V and 4 bases from J, leaving 16 bases between. This CDR3 has 14 amino acids. Germline V lookup: CDR1 LNHDA, CDR2 SQIVND (reference sequence). The CDR3: CASTSRGQGYGYTF. The CDR3 DNA sequence: TGTGCCAGTACCTCCCGGGGGCAGGGCTATGGCTACACCTTC.

Comments on this clonotype: The conserved phenylalanine or tryptophan is not found at the CDR3 terminus, so this likely reflects a read error. The rearrangement links TRBV5-5 to TRBJ2-1; TRBD2 aligns across 8 bases. After removal of 0 bases from V and 4 bases from J, the junction contained 3 bases not matched to a gene. The V gene's germline CDR1 is SGHKS and CDR2 YYEKEE (reference sequence). CDR3 length equals 15 residues. CDR3 loop: CASSLGVAGYNEQFC. Here the CDR3 DNA reads TGTGCCAGCAGCTTGGGGGTAGCGGGATACAATGAGCAGTTCTGC.

On this clonotype itself: A read error is possible here, since a much larger clone lies one base away. The chain combines TRBV6-2 or TRBV6-3 with TRBJ1-2; tentatively, D is TRBD1 (5 bases). The CDR3 length is 14 residues. Trimming took off 2 bases at V and 2 bases at J, with 9 bases between the two ends. Germline V lookup: CDR1 MNHEY, CDR2 SVGEGT. The CDR3 loop reads CASSYGAENYGYTF. Written as DNA, the CDR3 is TGTGCCAGCAGTTACGGGGCAGAGAACTATGGCTACACCTTC.

The V call is TRBV4-1, the J call TRBJ1-1; D unclear. Trimming took off 0 bases at V and 1 base at J, with 6 bases between the two ends. CDR3 length: 14 residues. Germline V gene lookup returns CDR1 MGHRA and CDR2 YSYEKL. The CDR3 nucleotides read TGCGCCAGCAGCCAAGAGGCGAGGAACACTGAAGCTTTCTTT. Translated: CASSQEARNTEAFF.

This clonotype was counted only a few times. V is TRBV20-1 and J is TRBJ1-2; D may be TRBD1 (5 bases). V gave up 3 bases and J gave up 6 bases, with 17 bases separating them. The germline gives CDR1 DFQATT, CDR2 SNEGSKA (reference sequence). CDR3 length: 14 residues. CDR3 residues: CSARLRDGAHGYTF. CDR3 coding DNA: TGCAGTGCTAGGCTCCGGGACGGGGCCCATGGCTACACCTTC.

This clonotype was seen more than once but under ten times. This rearrangement joins TRBV19 to TRBJ1-2; D unresolved. Germline V gene data show CDR1 as LNHDA and CDR2 as SQIVND (reference sequence). CDR3 length equals 12 residues. V gave up 1 base and J gave up 6 bases, with 6 bases separating them. DNA for the CDR3: TGTGCCAGTAGTATAGGAGCGAATGGCTACACCTTC. Its translation: CASSIGANGYTF.

Here the CDR3 DNA reads TGTGCCAGCAGCTTGATACCAGGGGACGATCTCTACGAGCAGTACTTC. As protein: CASSLIPGDDLYEQYF. The V call is TRBV7-9, the J call TRBJ2-7; a possible D gene is TRBD1 (6 bases). The CDR3 spans 16 residues. V lost 3 bases and J lost 3, with 18 bases in between. Germline values: CDR1 SEHNR, CDR2 FQNEAQ (reference sequence).

The chain uses TRBV6-1 and TRBJ2-3, with D possibly TRBD2 on 7 matching bases. V was trimmed by 6 bases and J by 6 bases, leaving 22 bases between them. The CDR3 consists of 16 residues. From germline, CDR1 is MNHNS and CDR2 SASEGT. The CDR3 DNA is TGTGCCAGCAGCACCGGGGGGCGGGACCTTCCCGATACGCAGTATTTT. It specifies CASSTGGRDLPDTQYF.

This clonotype appeared a few times. V is TRBV11-3 and J is TRBJ2-3; 7 bases agree with TRBD1. J gave up 2 bases and V 0 bases, and 11 bases lay outside the gene matches. There are 18 residues in the CDR3. Germline assignment: CDR1 SGHNT and CDR2 YENEEA. Here the CDR3 reads CASSLDPRDSQYTDTQYF. In nucleotides, the CDR3 is TGTGCCAGCAGCTTAGATCCCCGGGACAGCCAATACACAGATACGCAGTATTTT.

This clonotype appeared many times. V is TRBV28 and J is TRBJ1-6; unclear D gene. The CDR3 runs to 10 residues. The V end was cut by 8 bases, the J end by 8 bases, with 4 bases between. Germline V gene sequence: CDR1 MDHEN, CDR2 SYDVKM. The CDR3: CASFYSPLHF. The CDR3 DNA is TGTGCCAGCTTCTATTCACCCCTCCACTTT.

In its sample, this clonotype was seen many times. The chain employs TRBV28 and TRBJ2-3; 7 bases align to TRBD1. With V trimmed by 5 bases and J by 7 bases, 6 bases remained unmatched. Germline CDR1 is MDHEN and CDR2 is SYDVKM. The length of the CDR3 is 13 residues. Written as DNA, the CDR3 is TGTGCCAGCAGTACAGGGGTTCGCAATACGCAGTATTTT. The encoded protein is CASSTGVRNTQYF.

The rearrangement uses TRBV13 and TRBJ2-7, with D unclear. The CDR3 covers 14 residues. Deletions cut 5 bases from V and 3 bases from J, with 14 bases between. Germline V gene data show CDR1 as PRHDT and CDR2 as FYEKMQ (reference sequence). CDR3 region: CASSRSLSVYEQYF. In nucleotides, the CDR3 is TGTGCCAGCAGCCGCTCGCTCTCCGTCTACGAGCAGTACTTC.

This clonotype was counted many times. The rearrangement uses TRBV3-1 and TRBJ2-5, with D tentatively TRBD1 (6 bases). Germline V gene sequence: CDR1 LGHDT, CDR2 YNNKEL (reference sequence). V gave up 4 bases and J gave up 1 base, with 10 bases separating them. CDR3 length: 14 residues. The CDR3 sequence: CASSLGTSQETQYF. CDR3 DNA: TGTGCCAGCAGCCTCGGGACATCCCAAGAGACCCAGTACTTC.

In its sample, this clonotype was seen a few times. The chain employs TRBV2 and TRBJ1-6, with D possibly being TRBD1 (5 bases). The CDR3 loop spans 15 amino acids. Looked up from germline, CDR1 is SNHLY and CDR2 is FYNNEI. Trimming shortened V by 1 base and J by 4 bases, and 8 bases separated the two germline ends. CDR3 nucleotide sequence: TGTGCCAGCAGTGAAGTGACAGCTTATAATTCACCCCTCCACTTT. Protein sequence: CASSEVTAYNSPLHF.

To note about this clonotype: This may stem from a read error, because a much larger clone lies one nucleotide away. This is likely a read error, given that the CDR3 carries no conserved phenylalanine or tryptophan at its end. The genes are TRBV2 and TRBJ1-1, with D hard to call. Germline CDR1 is SNHLY and CDR2 is FYNNEI. V lost 4 bases to trimming and J lost 7 bases, with 10 bases between them. The CDR3 extends over 12 amino acids. The CDR3 is CASSGWEDEAFL. The CDR3 DNA reads TGTGCCAGCAGTGGTTGGGAAGATGAAGCTTTCCTT.